This TCR beta chain was identified in a study of blood T cell repertoires in COVID-19. As for the study in general: Acute-phase and convalescent COVID-19 samples originated in the United States, Italy and Spain. PBMCs, B-cell-depleted T cells, or T cells were the source of the cDNA or gDNA that made up the material.

Authors' analysis steps: Estimated nucleated cell counts came from reference gene primer amplification. Sequencing was performed with immunoSEQ multiplex PCR; in TCRdb, only in-frame clones are kept and a portion is missing. For V, J and clone size, that table is used; D and trimming come from the DNA. The table records approximately 68,000 clones, 70% to 85% of them present only once. The germline V and J ends were trimmed by 2 bases and 5 bases, with 3 bases remaining between them. The CDR3 covers 12 residues. From germline, CDR1 is LGHNT and CDR2 FRNRAP. The TCR was taken from a woman in her 50s with acute or convalescent COVID-19. The J gene is TRBJ2-2, the V gene TRBV12-5, with no clear D. Sequencing was done on a sample of peripheral blood. Here the CDR3 DNA reads TGTGCTAGTGGTTTGACAACCGGGGAGCTGTTTTTT. This codes for CASGLTTGELFF. Full variable domain (rest looked up from reference TRBV12-5 and TRBJ2-2): DARVTQTPRHKVTEMGQEVTMRCQPILGHNTVFWYRQTMMQGLELLAYFRNRAPLDDSGMPKDRFSAEMPDATLATLKIQPSEPRDSAVYFCASGLTTGELFFGEGSRLTVL.